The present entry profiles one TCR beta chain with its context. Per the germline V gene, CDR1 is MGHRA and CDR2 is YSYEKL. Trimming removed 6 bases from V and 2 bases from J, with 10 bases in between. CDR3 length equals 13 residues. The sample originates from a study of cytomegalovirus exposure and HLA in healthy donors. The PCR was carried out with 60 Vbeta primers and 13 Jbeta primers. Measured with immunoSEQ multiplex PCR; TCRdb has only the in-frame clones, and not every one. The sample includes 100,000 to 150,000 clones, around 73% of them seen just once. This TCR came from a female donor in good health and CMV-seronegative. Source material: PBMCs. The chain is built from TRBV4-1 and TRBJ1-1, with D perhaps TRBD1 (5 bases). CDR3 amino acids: CASSAGPNTEAFF. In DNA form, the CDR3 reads TGCGCCAGCAGTGCAGGGCCCAACACTGAAGCTTTCTTT.